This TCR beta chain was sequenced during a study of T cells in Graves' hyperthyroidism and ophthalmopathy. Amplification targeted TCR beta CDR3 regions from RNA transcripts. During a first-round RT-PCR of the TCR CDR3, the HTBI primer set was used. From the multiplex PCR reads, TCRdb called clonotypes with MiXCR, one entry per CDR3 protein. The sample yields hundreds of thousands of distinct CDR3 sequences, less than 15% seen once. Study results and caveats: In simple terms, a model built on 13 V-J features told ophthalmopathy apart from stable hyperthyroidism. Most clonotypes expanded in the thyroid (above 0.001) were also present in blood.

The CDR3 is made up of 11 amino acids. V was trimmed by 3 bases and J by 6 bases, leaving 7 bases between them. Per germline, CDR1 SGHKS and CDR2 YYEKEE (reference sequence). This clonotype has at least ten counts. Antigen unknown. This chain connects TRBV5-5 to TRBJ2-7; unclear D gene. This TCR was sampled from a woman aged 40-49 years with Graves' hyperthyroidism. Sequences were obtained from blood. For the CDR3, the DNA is TGTGCCAGCAGCTCATCTACCGAGCAGTACTTC. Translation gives CASSSSTEQYF.